This is a list of T cell receptor beta chains from one sample in a study of human versus mouse CDR3 diversity and MHC coevolution. Repertoires were generated with immunoSEQ multiplex PCR, while TCRdb's copy carries only in-frame clones and drops some. The data show tens of thousands of clones, about 94% seen once. Sequenced input: naive CD4+ T cells from blood. The receptor source for this set is a person aged 25 to 69 in good health. Each CDR3 is given with its conserved first and last residue. Each record gives: V gene, CDR3 protein.

V: TRBV7-2
CDR3: CAGSSRDTQYF

V: TRBV18
CDR3: CASSPPSGGRGETQYF

V: TRBV18
CDR3: CASSQEGEEQYF

V: TRBV5-6
CDR3: CASSSGWGNSYNEQFF

V: TRBV7-6
CDR3: CASSSLHGDRGRRMNTEAFF

V: TRBV6-5
CDR3: CASRATGGASGELFF

V: TRBV25-1
CDR3: CASSGRLAGNHNEQFF

V: TRBV5-1
CDR3: CASSFLLAGGYNEQFF

V: TRBV11-2
CDR3: CASSVTLAGVSETQYF

V: TRBV2
CDR3: CASSEGTGREKLFF

V: TRBV5-5
CDR3: CASSLTGGSTEAFF

V: TRBV18
CDR3: CASSPPPSGNTIYF

V: TRBV7-9
CDR3: CASSSDRTPHF

V: TRBV7-9
CDR3: CASSTLNTEAFF

V: TRBV19
CDR3: CASTRDYREAFF

V: TRBV28
CDR3: CASRGGQDQWGYTF

V: TRBV7-2
CDR3: CASRRTSGAQETQYF

V: TRBV18
CDR3: CASSPPGTGGNTEAFF

V: TRBV30
CDR3: CAWNTHSYGYTF

V: TRBV5-5
CDR3: CASSPLATVSYEQYF

V: TRBV19
CDR3: CASSRQGHTGELFF

V: TRBV9
CDR3: CASSGTSVINEQFF

V: TRBV30
CDR3: CAWSVRGGVLSNQPQHF

V: TRBV9
CDR3: CASSSQGADEKLFF

V: TRBV6-1
CDR3: CATSMGAGTEAFF

V: TRBV27
CDR3: CASILSRASTEAFF

V: TRBV7-2
CDR3: CASSLPGGNEKLFF

V: TRBV11-1
CDR3: CASSPPGQGSYEQYF

V: TRBV7-2
CDR3: CASSFGQIQNYGYTF

V: TRBV11-2
CDR3: CASSSRLDRVRTEAFF

V: TRBV7-2
CDR3: CASSGQGGNTIYF

V: TRBV5-6
CDR3: CASSVRGLAKNIQYF

V: TRBV27
CDR3: CASRYDFGYNEQFF

V: TRBV7-9
CDR3: CASNLRQGGGELFF

V: TRBV5-8
CDR3: CASSLETRQGQPQHF

V: TRBV25-1
CDR3: CASSRTGPGGEQYF

V: TRBV6-1
CDR3: CASRANTGRPYEQYF

V: TRBV7-2
CDR3: CASTPGWRFYEQYF

V: TRBV19
CDR3: CASRRTSTTVYEQYF

V: TRBV6-5
CDR3: CASKDLESNQPQHF

V: TRBV6-5
CDR3: CASSRERVTEAFF

V: TRBV7-8
CDR3: CASSSGLAGLGEQFF

V: TRBV10-3
CDR3: CAISEGQSNSPLHF

V: TRBV7-2
CDR3: CASSLPWPSSGANVLTF

V: TRBV19
CDR3: CASSIANRPSSYEQYF

V: TRBV11-2
CDR3: CASSPGTGVEEKLFF

V: TRBV5-1
CDR3: CASSPDRGSYGTDTQYF

V: TRBV5-6
CDR3: CASSTGTGPQETQYF

V: TRBV27
CDR3: CATQGTGWYEQYF

V: TRBV7-2
CDR3: CASSLVGGRGYTF